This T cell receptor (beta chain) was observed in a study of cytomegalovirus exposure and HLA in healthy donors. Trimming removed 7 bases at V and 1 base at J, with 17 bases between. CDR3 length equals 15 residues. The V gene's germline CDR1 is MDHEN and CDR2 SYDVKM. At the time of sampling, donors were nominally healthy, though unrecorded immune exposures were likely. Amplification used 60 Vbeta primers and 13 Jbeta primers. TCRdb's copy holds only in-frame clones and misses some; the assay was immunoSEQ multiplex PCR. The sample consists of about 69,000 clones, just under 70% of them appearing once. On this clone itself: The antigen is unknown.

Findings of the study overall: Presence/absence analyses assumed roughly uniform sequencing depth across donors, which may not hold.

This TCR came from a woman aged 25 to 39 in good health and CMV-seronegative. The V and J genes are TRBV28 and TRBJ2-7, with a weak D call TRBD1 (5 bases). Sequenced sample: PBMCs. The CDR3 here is CASTTSLRTSYEQYF. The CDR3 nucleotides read TGTGCCAGCACCACTTCCCTCCGGACATCCTACGAGCAGTACTTC.